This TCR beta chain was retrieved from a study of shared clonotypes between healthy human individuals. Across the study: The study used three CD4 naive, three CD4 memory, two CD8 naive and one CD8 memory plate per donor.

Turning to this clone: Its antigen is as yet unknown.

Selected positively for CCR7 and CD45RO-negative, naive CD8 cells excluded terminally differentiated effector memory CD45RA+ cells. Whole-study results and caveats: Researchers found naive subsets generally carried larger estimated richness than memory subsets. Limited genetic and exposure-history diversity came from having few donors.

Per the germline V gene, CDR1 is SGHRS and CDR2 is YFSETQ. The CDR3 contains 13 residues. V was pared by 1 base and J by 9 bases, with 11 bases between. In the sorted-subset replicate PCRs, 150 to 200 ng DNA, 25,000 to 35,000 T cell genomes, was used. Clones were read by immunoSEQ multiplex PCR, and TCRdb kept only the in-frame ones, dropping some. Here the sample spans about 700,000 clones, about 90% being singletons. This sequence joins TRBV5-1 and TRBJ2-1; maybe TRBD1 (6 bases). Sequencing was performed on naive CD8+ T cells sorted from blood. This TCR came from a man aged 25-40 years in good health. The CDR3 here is CASSLPGAIEQFF. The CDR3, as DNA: TGCGCCAGCAGCTTGCCAGGGGCAATTGAGCAGTTCTTC.